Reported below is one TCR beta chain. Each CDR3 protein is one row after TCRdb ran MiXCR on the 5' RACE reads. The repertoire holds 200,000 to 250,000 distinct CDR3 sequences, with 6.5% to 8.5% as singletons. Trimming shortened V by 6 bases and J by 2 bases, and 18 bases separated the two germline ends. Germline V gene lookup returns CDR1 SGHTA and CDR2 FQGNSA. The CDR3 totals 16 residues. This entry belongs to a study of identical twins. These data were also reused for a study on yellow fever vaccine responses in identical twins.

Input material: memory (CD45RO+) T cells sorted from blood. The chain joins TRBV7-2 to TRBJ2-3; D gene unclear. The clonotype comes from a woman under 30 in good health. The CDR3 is CASRRTTAPSTDTQYF. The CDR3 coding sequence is TGTGCCAGCAGACGTACAACGGCCCCCTCCACAGATACGCAGTATTTT.